Listed below are T cell receptor beta chains from one sample, sequenced in a study of blood T cell repertoires in COVID-19. TCRdb's table, derived via immunoSEQ multiplex PCR, lists solely in-frame clones and lacks some. The sample has hundreds of thousands of clones, around nine tenths seen once. Sequenced sample: PBMCs or T cells enriched from blood (not recorded which). These receptors all stem from a woman between 45 and 60 years old who had recovered from COVID-19. Both conserved end residues are part of each CDR3. The D gene is left open where the match is weak. The listing skips clone size in some rows; elsewhere it reads once, few, many or a size class.

CDR3 protein: CASSYGTLGNTIYF
CDR3 DNA: TGTGCCAGCAGTTACGGGACATTGGGAAACACCATATATTTT
D gene: -
J gene: TRBJ1-3
V gene: TRBV6-5
clone size: -

CDR3 protein: CASSSGGQSYEQYF
CDR3 DNA: TGTGCCAGCAGTTCAGGGGGACAGTCATACGAGCAGTACTTC
D gene: TRBD1
J gene: TRBJ2-7
V gene: TRBV28
clone size: -

CDR3 protein: CASSYSNRGPYEQYF
CDR3 DNA: TGTGCCAGCAGCTACTCCAACAGGGGCCCCTACGAGCAGTACTTC
D gene: TRBD1
J gene: TRBJ2-7
V gene: TRBV6-5
clone size: -

CDR3 protein: CASSMTGPEPQHF
CDR3 DNA: TGTGCCAGTAGTATGACAGGTCCGGAGCCCCAGCATTTT
D gene: -
J gene: TRBJ1-5
V gene: TRBV19
clone size: -

CDR3 protein: CASSLSLETQYF
CDR3 DNA: TGTGCCAGCAGCCTGAGTTTGGAGACCCAGTACTTC
D gene: -
J gene: TRBJ2-5
V gene: TRBV2
clone size: -

CDR3 protein: CASSQVIGAYEQYF
CDR3 DNA: TGCGCCAGCAGCCAAGTCATAGGGGCCTACGAGCAGTACTTC
D gene: -
J gene: TRBJ2-7
V gene: TRBV4-1
clone size: -

CDR3 protein: CASSWRTTGDSPLHF
CDR3 DNA: TGTGCCAGTAGTTGGAGGACTACGGGGGATTCACCCCTCCACTTT
D gene: -
J gene: TRBJ1-6
V gene: TRBV19
clone size: -

CDR3 protein: CASSVGAEQETQYF
CDR3 DNA: TGTGCCAGCAGCGTAGGAGCTGAACAAGAGACCCAGTACTTC
D gene: -
J gene: TRBJ2-5
V gene: TRBV9
clone size: once

CDR3 protein: CAISERQGASYEQYF
CDR3 DNA: TGTGCCATCAGTGAGAGACAGGGTGCCTCCTACGAGCAGTACTTC
D gene: TRBD1
J gene: TRBJ2-7
V gene: TRBV10-3
clone size: many

CDR3 protein: CASSPSTDTQYF
CDR3 DNA: TGTGCCAGCAGCCCTAGCACAGATACGCAGTATTTT
D gene: -
J gene: TRBJ2-3
V gene: TRBV27
clone size: -

CDR3 protein: CASSVSGQLGTGELFF
CDR3 DNA: TGTGCCAGTTCAGTCTCGGGACAGCTAGGGACCGGGGAGCTGTTTTTT
D gene: TRBD1
J gene: TRBJ2-2
V gene: TRBV2
clone size: few

CDR3 protein: CATSRGFSSYNSPLHF
CDR3 DNA: TGTGCCACCAGCAGAGGCTTCAGCTCCTATAATTCACCCCTCCACTTT
D gene: -
J gene: TRBJ1-6
V gene: TRBV15
clone size: -

CDR3 protein: CASTPGQGLVQGANVLTF
CDR3 DNA: TGTGCCAGCACCCCTGGACAGGGATTGGTGCAAGGGGCCAACGTCCTGACTTTC
D gene: TRBD1
J gene: TRBJ2-6
V gene: TRBV18
clone size: -

CDR3 protein: CASSQGGQFINYGYTF
CDR3 DNA: TGTGCCAGCAGCCAAGGGGGCCAGTTCATTAACTATGGCTACACCTTC
D gene: -
J gene: TRBJ1-2
V gene: TRBV3-1/TRBV3-2
clone size: -

CDR3 protein: CASSSTGTEQYF
CDR3 DNA: TGCGCCAGCAGCTCCACAGGGACCGAGCAGTACTTC
D gene: -
J gene: TRBJ2-7
V gene: TRBV5-1
clone size: -

CDR3 protein: CATSDSGQGNNLVQETQYF
CDR3 DNA: TGTGCCACCAGTGATTCTGGACAGGGGAATAATCTTGTTCAAGAGACCCAGTACTTC
D gene: TRBD1
J gene: TRBJ2-5
V gene: TRBV24-1
clone size: once

CDR3 protein: CASSQDWGQGVTDTQYF
CDR3 DNA: TGTGCCAGCAGCCAAGATTGGGGACAGGGGGTCACAGATACGCAGTATTTT
D gene: TRBD1
J gene: TRBJ2-3
V gene: TRBV14
clone size: once

CDR3 protein: CASSFGLGGPSYEQYF
CDR3 DNA: TGTGCCAGCAGCTTTGGTTTAGGGGGACCGTCCTACGAGCAGTACTTC
D gene: -
J gene: TRBJ2-7
V gene: TRBV5-6
clone size: -

CDR3 protein: CATSDSGTGVTGELFF
CDR3 DNA: TGTGCCACCAGTGACTCCGGGACAGGGGTGACCGGGGAGCTGTTTTTT
D gene: TRBD1
J gene: TRBJ2-2
V gene: TRBV24-1
clone size: few

CDR3 protein: CASSLGGVTEAFF
CDR3 DNA: TGTGCCAGCAGTTTAGGGGGCGTCACTGAAGCTTTCTTT
D gene: -
J gene: TRBJ1-1
V gene: TRBV28
clone size: -

CDR3 protein: CASSTPRAGANTGELFF
CDR3 DNA: TGTGCCAGTAGTACCCCCAGAGCGGGCGCGAACACCGGGGAGCTGTTTTTT
D gene: -
J gene: TRBJ2-2
V gene: TRBV19
clone size: -

CDR3 protein: CASSQSRGDEQYF
CDR3 DNA: TGCGCCAGCAGCCAGAGTAGGGGCGACGAGCAGTACTTC
D gene: -
J gene: TRBJ2-7
V gene: TRBV4-3
clone size: -

CDR3 protein: CASSMGPQGRYEQYF
CDR3 DNA: TGTGCCAGTAGTATGGGTCCTCAGGGCCGGTACGAGCAGTACTTC
D gene: -
J gene: TRBJ2-7
V gene: TRBV19
clone size: -

CDR3 protein: CASSGGQGNQPQHF
CDR3 DNA: TGTGCCAGCAGTGGCGGACAGGGAAATCAGCCCCAGCATTTT
D gene: TRBD1
J gene: TRBJ1-5
V gene: TRBV27
clone size: -

CDR3 protein: CASSNPGGQGASEQFF
CDR3 DNA: TGTGCCAGTAGTAACCCCGGGGGGCAGGGGGCCAGTGAGCAGTTCTTC
D gene: -
J gene: TRBJ2-1
V gene: TRBV19
clone size: -

CDR3 protein: CASAQGFLGNTIYF
CDR3 DNA: TGTGCCTCCGCCCAGGGGTTCTTAGGAAACACCATATATTTT
D gene: -
J gene: TRBJ1-3
V gene: TRBV19
clone size: -

CDR3 protein: CASSRYEDSQETQYF
CDR3 DNA: TGTGCCAGCAGTCGATATGAGGACAGTCAGGAGACCCAGTACTTC
D gene: -
J gene: TRBJ2-5
V gene: TRBV28
clone size: -

CDR3 protein: CAWSPLGQSNEKLFF
CDR3 DNA: TGTGCCTGGTCGCCGTTAGGACAAAGTAATGAAAAACTGTTTTTT
D gene: -
J gene: TRBJ1-4
V gene: TRBV30
clone size: -

CDR3 protein: CASSSRDREVSGELFF
CDR3 DNA: TGTGCCAGCAGCTCCCGGGACAGGGAGGTTAGCGGGGAGCTGTTTTTT
D gene: TRBD1
J gene: TRBJ2-2
V gene: TRBV7-9
clone size: few

CDR3 protein: CASSLGGQGDHQPQHF
CDR3 DNA: TGCGCCAGCAGCTTGGGTGGACAGGGGGACCATCAGCCCCAGCATTTT
D gene: TRBD1
J gene: TRBJ1-5
V gene: TRBV5-1
clone size: -

CDR3 protein: CASSQDGHLTSGGYTF
CDR3 DNA: TGTGCCAGCAGCCAAGATGGGCACTTGACCAGCGGAGGCTACACCTTC
D gene: -
J gene: TRBJ1-2
V gene: TRBV3-1/TRBV3-2
clone size: few

CDR3 protein: CASSPGGGYNEQFF
CDR3 DNA: TGTGCCAGCAGCCCCGGGGGGGGATACAATGAGCAGTTCTTC
D gene: TRBD2
J gene: TRBJ2-1
V gene: TRBV11-3
clone size: -

CDR3 protein: CASRTSGRSNTGELFF
CDR3 DNA: TGTGCCAGCAGAACTAGTGGAAGAAGTAACACCGGGGAGCTGTTTTTT
D gene: -
J gene: TRBJ2-2
V gene: TRBV28
clone size: many

CDR3 protein: CASSATTGGFGGYTF
CDR3 DNA: TGTGCCAGCAGCGCGACGACAGGGGGCTTCGGCGGCTACACCTTC
D gene: TRBD1
J gene: TRBJ1-2
V gene: TRBV27
clone size: -

CDR3 protein: CASSIGGRDSPLHF
CDR3 DNA: TGTGCCAGTAGTATTGGAGGGCGCGATTCACCCCTCCACTTT
D gene: -
J gene: TRBJ1-6
V gene: TRBV19
clone size: few

CDR3 protein: CASSHRDITEAFF
CDR3 DNA: TGTGCCAGCAGCCACAGGGACATCACTGAAGCTTTCTTT
D gene: -
J gene: TRBJ1-1
V gene: TRBV7-9
clone size: -

CDR3 protein: CASSLGQGNGYTF
CDR3 DNA: TGTGCCAGCAGCTTAGGGCAGGGAAATGGCTACACCTTC
D gene: -
J gene: TRBJ1-2
V gene: TRBV7-9
clone size: -

CDR3 protein: CASSLGVPFGVSIGPQHF
CDR3 DNA: TGTGCCAGCAGCTTAGGGGTGCCGTTCGGGGTTAGTATCGGGCCCCAGCATTTT
D gene: -
J gene: TRBJ1-5
V gene: TRBV7-2
clone size: -

CDR3 protein: CATSDPTSGGHQETQYF
CDR3 DNA: TGTGCCACCAGTGACCCGACTAGCGGGGGACACCAAGAGACCCAGTACTTC
D gene: TRBD2
J gene: TRBJ2-5
V gene: TRBV24-1
clone size: -

CDR3 protein: CASSVSGQGAFTLHF
CDR3 DNA: TGTGCCAGCAGCGTCTCGGGACAGGGGGCATTCACCCTCCACTTT
D gene: TRBD1
J gene: TRBJ1-6
V gene: TRBV4-2
clone size: -

CDR3 protein: CASSRDRPANTEAFF
CDR3 DNA: TGTGCCAGCAGCCGGGACAGGCCCGCGAACACTGAAGCTTTCTTT
D gene: TRBD1
J gene: TRBJ1-1
V gene: TRBV28
clone size: -

CDR3 protein: CAWSVLKGQGPSEQFF
CDR3 DNA: TGTGCCTGGAGTGTACTTAAAGGCCAGGGGCCGTCCGAGCAGTTCTTC
D gene: -
J gene: TRBJ2-1
V gene: TRBV30
clone size: -

CDR3 protein: CASSLVEKNSPLHF
CDR3 DNA: TGTGCCAGCAGCTTAGTCGAGAAGAATTCACCCCTCCACTTT
D gene: -
J gene: TRBJ1-6
V gene: TRBV7-2
clone size: -

CDR3 protein: CASSSAGQVFF
CDR3 DNA: TGTGCCAGCAGTTCCGCGGGACAGGTTTTCTTT
D gene: TRBD1
J gene: TRBJ1-4
V gene: TRBV12-3/TRBV12-4
clone size: -

CDR3 protein: CASSMASGGLIYNEQFF
CDR3 DNA: TGTGCCAGTAGTATGGCTAGCGGGGGCCTTATCTACAATGAGCAGTTCTTC
D gene: TRBD2
J gene: TRBJ2-1
V gene: TRBV19
clone size: -

CDR3 protein: CASSVRDRGYEQYF
CDR3 DNA: TGTGCCAGCAGCGTCCGGGACAGGGGGTACGAGCAGTACTTC
D gene: TRBD1
J gene: TRBJ2-7
V gene: TRBV7-2
clone size: -

CDR3 protein: CASSWGTGREKLFF
CDR3 DNA: TGCGCCAGCAGCTGGGGGACAGGGAGGGAAAAACTGTTTTTT
D gene: TRBD1
J gene: TRBJ1-4
V gene: TRBV5-1
clone size: few

CDR3 protein: CASSTTGGNEQFF
CDR3 DNA: TGTGCCAGCAGCACGACAGGGGGCAATGAGCAGTTCTTC
D gene: TRBD1
J gene: TRBJ2-1
V gene: TRBV9
clone size: -